This record covers a single T cell receptor beta chain. Enrolled prospectively were adult allogeneic hematopoietic cell transplant recipients whose graft-versus-host disease was steroid-refractory. This sample was included in a study of tissue T cells after allogeneic stem cell transplantation. The length of the CDR3 is 14 residues. Germline loops: CDR1 MNHEY, CDR2 SMNVEV (reference sequence). V was pared by 6 bases and J by 2 bases, with 11 bases between. TCRbeta CDR3 was sequenced at survey depth with template counts. The protocol was immunoSEQ multiplex PCR, while the TCRdb copy is restricted to in-frame clones and leaves out a portion. The repertoire holds thousands of clones, with 78% as singletons.

The V and J genes are TRBV27 and TRBJ1-5; maybe TRBD1 (5 bases). The receptor was isolated from a male patient at least 60 years old with steroid-refractory graft-versus-host disease after an allogeneic stem cell transplant. The graft donor may have given rise to some T cells. The specimen comprised esophageal tissue, sampled at autopsy. The chain's CDR3 is CASRGERGNQPQHF. In nucleotides, the CDR3 is TGTGCCAGCAGGGGGGAAAGGGGCAATCAGCCCCAGCATTTT.